Below are 14 T cell receptor beta chains sequenced from a single sample in a study of neurological immune-mediated disorders. TCRdb passed the 5' RACE reads through MiXCR, listing each CDR3 protein once. The sample includes tens of thousands of distinct CDR3 sequences, more than 9.5% of them seen just once. Material: PBMCs. Receptors originate from a man in his fifties or sixties in good health.

This clonotype was seen many times. J is TRBJ2-1 and V is TRBV12-3 or TRBV12-4, with D uncertain. The CDR3 extends over 13 amino acids. Between the trimmed V and J ends, which lost 2 bases and 9 bases, there was a span of 11 bases. In DNA, the CDR3 is TGTGCCAGCAGTTTACCCCCAGCGCCTGAGCAGTTCTTC. The encoded protein is CASSLPPAPEQFF.

With regard to this clonotype: This sequence may be a read error, since a much larger clone differs from it by one base. The chain uses TRBV28 and TRBJ2-7; TRBD2 matches 8 bases. The CDR3 sequence is 13 residues long. Germline loops: CDR1 MDHEN, CDR2 SYDVKM. This CDR3 reads CASGTSGSYEQNF. The CDR3 DNA reads TGTGCCAGCGGCACTAGCGGATCCTACGAGCAGAACTTC. Looking up the rest from reference TRBV28 and TRBJ2-7 gives the full variable domain: DVKVTQSSRYLVKRTGEKVFLECVQDMDHENMFWYRQDPGLGLRLIYFSYDVKMKEKGDIPEGYSVSREKKERFSLILESASTNQTSMYLCASGTSGSYEQNFGPGTRLTVT.

This clonotype was seen at least ten times. The V call is TRBV20-1, the J call TRBJ1-2; D unresolved. In germline, CDR1 is DFQATT, CDR2 SNEGSKA (reference sequence). CDR3 length: 16 residues. V was shortened by 0 bases and J by 2 bases, with 16 bases between the two germline ends. CDR3 loop: CSARDDLGPNNYGYTF. The CDR3 bases are TGCAGTGCTAGAGATGACTTGGGCCCTAACAACTATGGCTACACCTTC.

Many counts were recorded for this clonotype. The chain combines TRBV5-5 with TRBJ2-3; D is unresolved. The CDR3 runs 15 residues. In germline, CDR1 is SGHKS, CDR2 YYEKEE (reference sequence). V was trimmed by 4 bases and J by 0 bases, leaving 12 bases between them. CDR3 sequence (DNA): TGTGCCAGCAGCGCTCGGCCCCTTAGCACAGATACGCAGTATTTT. Its protein product is CASSARPLSTDTQYF.

The rearrangement links TRBV20-1 to TRBJ2-5, with 7 bases identical to TRBD2. The CDR3 is made up of 12 amino acids. From germline, CDR1 is DFQATT and CDR2 SNEGSKA (reference sequence). V trimming: 5 bases; J trimming: 1 base; junction bases outside the gene matches: 1. CDR3 sequence reads: CSAPSGQETQYF. The CDR3 bases are TGCAGTGCTCCTAGCGGCCAAGAGACCCAGTACTTC.

This clonotype was detected ten times or more. The V and J genes are TRBV24-1 and TRBJ2-1; D unresolved. Germline V gene sequence: CDR1 KGHDR, CDR2 SFDVKD. The CDR3 has 16 residues. Trimming took 2 bases from V and 2 from J, leaving 12 bases between them. The CDR3 protein is CATSDSTGEAYNEQFF. CDR3 in DNA: TGTGCCACCAGTGATTCAACGGGCGAGGCCTACAATGAGCAGTTCTTC.

Ten or more counts support this clonotype. V usage is TRBV5-6 and J usage is TRBJ1-1; 7 bases align to TRBD1. The CDR3 consists of 13 residues. The V gene end was trimmed by 7 bases and the J gene end by 4 bases; junction bases not matched to a gene: 7. Germline CDR1 SGHDT, CDR2 YYEEEE. The CDR3 reads CASQEYRGTEAFF. In DNA form, the CDR3 reads TGTGCCAGCCAGGAATACAGGGGCACTGAAGCTTTCTTT.

This clonotype appeared many times. This chain links TRBV13 with TRBJ2-2; maybe TRBD1 (5 bases). Germline values: CDR1 PRHDT, CDR2 FYEKMQ (reference sequence). The CDR3 loop spans 15 amino acids. Trimming took off 5 bases at V and 0 bases at J, with 10 bases between the two ends. CDR3 sequence reads: CASSGDSSNTGELFF. The CDR3 coding sequence is TGTGCCAGCAGCGGAGACAGTTCGAACACCGGGGAGCTGTTTTTT.

The sample holds many counts of this clonotype. The chain recombines TRBV5-1 with TRBJ1-5, with TRBD1 identical over 7 bases. V was clipped by 0 bases and J by 10 bases; unmatched bases: 4. This CDR3 is built from 13 residues. The germline CDR1 and CDR2 sequences are SGHRS and YFSETQ. CDR3 loop: CASSLGGTEPQHF. CDR3 sequence (DNA): TGCGCCAGCAGCTTGGGAGGGACAGAACCCCAGCATTTT.

This rearrangement joins TRBV7-2 to TRBJ2-5; 9 bases match TRBD1. The CDR3 loop spans 15 amino acids. The germline gives CDR1 SGHTA, CDR2 FQGNSA. Unmatched junction bases numbered 5, after V lost 1 base and J lost 5 bases. The CDR3 bases are TGTGCCAGCAGCTTAGTCGGACAGGGGAAGGAGACCCAGTACTTC. Its translation is CASSLVGQGKETQYF.

This clonotype occurred once. The chain is built from TRBV6-2 or TRBV6-3 and TRBJ2-1; a possible D gene is TRBD2 (6 bases). The germline V gene encodes CDR1 MNHEY and CDR2 SVGEGT. The germline V and J ends were trimmed by 5 bases and 7 bases, with 18 bases remaining between them. The CDR3 covers 15 residues. The CDR3 DNA reads as TGTGCCAGCAGTACTCTTTGGAGGGATGGTAATGAGCAGTTCTTC. It encodes CASSTLWRDGNEQFF.

This clonotype was counted ten times or more. This chain connects TRBV28 to TRBJ1-1; the match to TRBD1 covers 7 bases. The CDR3 is 13 residues long. The ends lost 6 bases at V and 5 bases at J; junction bases unmatched: 6. In germline, CDR1 is MDHEN, CDR2 SYDVKM. The CDR3 loop is CASSGTEFTEAFF. As DNA, the CDR3 is TGTGCCAGCAGCGGGACAGAATTTACTGAAGCTTTCTTT.

This clonotype was recorded at least ten times. CDR3 loop: CSALDRGGQPQHF. In DNA, the CDR3 is TGCAGTGCTTTGGACAGGGGTGGTCAGCCCCAGCATTTT. The rearrangement joins TRBV20-1 to TRBJ1-5, with 9 bases fitting TRBD1. CDR1 and CDR2 (germline): DFQATT, SNEGSKA (reference sequence). This CDR3 contains 13 residues. V trimming: 5 bases; J trimming: 6 bases; junction bases outside the gene matches: 5.

This clonotype was observed at least ten times. J is TRBJ1-2 and V is TRBV7-3; perhaps TRBD1 as D (5 bases). Germline V gene lookup returns CDR1 SGHTA and CDR2 FQGTGA. CDR3 size: 13 residues. V was shortened by 5 bases and J by 6 bases, with 13 bases between the two germline ends. The CDR3 protein is CASSNRQGDGYTF. The CDR3 bases are TGTGCCAGCAGCAATCGCCAGGGAGATGGCTACACCTTC. The entire variable domain, with the rest obtained from reference TRBV7-3 and TRBJ1-2, is as follows: GAGVSQTPSNKVTEKGKYVELRCDPISGHTALYWYRQSLGQGPEFLIYFQGTGAADDSGLPNDRFFAVRPEGSVSTLKIQRTERGDSAVYLCASSNRQGDGYTFGSGTRLTVV.